This is a list of T cell receptor beta chains from one sample in a study. TCRdb recomputed calls from the 5' RACE reads with MiXCR, one row per CDR3 protein. The profile covers 3,000 or so distinct CDR3 sequences, with approximately 6.7% appearing a single time and 6.5% taken by the ten largest. The specimen was total memory T cells from blood PBMCs. The origin of the receptors is a female donor with HIV. The CDR3 runs from the conserved cysteine through the conserved F or W. A D gene is named only where the DNA matches it firmly. Clone size is not always given. Where it is, it says once, few, many or a class for expanded clones.

>-|-|TRBV15|TRBJ1-6
TGTGCCACCAGCAGACATGTTGGTTTCCAGGCGAATTCACCCCTCCACTTT
CATSRHVGFQANSPLHF
>-|medium-sized|TRBV7-2|TRBJ1-2
TGTGCCAGCAGCCCGCCCGACTATGGCTACACCTTC
CASSPPDYGYTF
>TRBD2|medium-sized|TRBV4-3|TRBJ2-1
TGCGCCAGCAGCCAAGAATCGAGCGGGGCTTCGTTCTTC
CASSQESSGASFF
>TRBD1|few|TRBV7-2|TRBJ2-3
TGTGCCAGCAGCCCGGACAGGGTAAATGCAGATACGCAGTATTTT
CASSPDRVNADTQYF
>-|few|TRBV12-3/TRBV12-4|TRBJ2-1
TGTGCCAGCAGCGGAGCGGCGCAGGGGAGCTCCTACAATGAGCAGTTCTTC
CASSGAAQGSSYNEQFF
>-|-|TRBV29-1|TRBJ2-3
TGCAGCGTTGTCCCAAGCGGACCAGGCACAGATACGCAGTATTTT
CSVVPSGPGTDTQYF
>-|few|TRBV12-3/TRBV12-4|TRBJ1-3
TGTGCCAGCAGTCCACAGGGATTGGGAAACACCATATATTTT
CASSPQGLGNTIYF
>TRBD1|medium-sized|TRBV30|TRBJ2-1
TGTGCCTGGAGTGGCGTGGGGACAGGGGGCCGGAGTGAGCAGTTCTTC
CAWSGVGTGGRSEQFF
>TRBD1|-|TRBV12-3/TRBV12-4|TRBJ2-3
TGTGCCGGAAAAACAGGGGAAGCAGATACGCAGTATTTT
CAGKTGEADTQYF
>-|medium-sized|TRBV15|TRBJ1-5
TGTGCCACCAGCAGCCGGGGAGCCAATCAGCCCCAGCATTTT
CATSSRGANQPQHF
>-|medium-sized|TRBV6-1|TRBJ1-2
TGTGCCAGCAGTACAGTAAGGGGCTATGGCTACACCTTC
CASSTVRGYGYTF
>-|few|TRBV24-1|TRBJ2-3
TGTGCCACCGGGGGAGGAACAGAGAGCACAGATACGCAGTATTTT
CATGGGTESTDTQYF
>-|few|TRBV20-1|TRBJ1-2
TGCAGTGCCCGCTGGACAGTTAACTATGGCTACACCTTC
CSARWTVNYGYTF
>TRBD1|-|TRBV29-1|TRBJ1-2
TGCAGCGTGGGACAGGGGGCGGACTACACCTTC
CSVGQGADYTF
>-|medium-sized|TRBV15|TRBJ1-2
TGTGCCACCAGCAGCGAGGGTCTCTATGGCTACACCTTC
CATSSEGLYGYTF
>-|-|TRBV9|TRBJ2-1
TGTGCCAGCAGCCCTCTCAATGAGCAGTTCTTC
CASSPLNEQFF
>-|large|TRBV30|TRBJ1-1
TGTGCCTGGACTTATTCGGGGACCACTGAAGCTTTCTTT
CAWTYSGTTEAFF
>TRBD2|-|TRBV7-9|TRBJ2-2
TGTGCCAACAGCTTAGCGGGGACTAGCGGCACCGGGGAGCTGTTTTTT
CANSLAGTSGTGELFF
>-|medium-sized|TRBV7-2|TRBJ1-4
TGTGCCAGCAGCTCCCAGGGGTTGACTAATGAAAAACTGTTTTTT
CASSSQGLTNEKLFF
>TRBD1|medium-sized|TRBV6-1|TRBJ1-4
TGTGCCAGCACCGAGACAGGGCGAATTAATGAAAAACTGTTTTTT
CASTETGRINEKLFF
>-|medium-sized|TRBV7-2|TRBJ2-6
TGTGCCAGCAGCTTAAAAACGGGGGCCAACGTCCTGACTTTC
CASSLKTGANVLTF
>-|medium-sized|TRBV15|TRBJ1-5
TGTGCCACCAGCAGGGGGGACACCCGGTTCCGGAATCAGCCCCAGCATTTT
CATSRGDTRFRNQPQHF
>-|medium-sized|TRBV7-2|TRBJ1-1
TGTGCCAGCAGCCGGGGAGGGGCTGGAACTGAAGCTTTCTTT
CASSRGGAGTEAFF
>TRBD1|few|TRBV5-6|TRBJ2-2
TGTGCCAGCAGCAACAACAGGGGGCTTAACGGGGAGCTGTTTTTT
CASSNNRGLNGELFF
>-|medium-sized|TRBV12-3/TRBV12-4|TRBJ1-5
TGTGCCAGCAGTCCCCGGACGGACCCCTCACGTTCAGCCCAGCATTTT
CASSPRTDPSRSAQHF
>-|medium-sized|TRBV7-2|TRBJ2-5
TGTGCCAGCAGCCCCCCCAGAGGAGAGACCCAGTACTTC
CASSPPRGETQYF
>-|medium-sized|TRBV10-3|TRBJ2-1
TGTGCCATCAGTGGGTCGTATGGTGAGCAGTTCTTC
CAISGSYGEQFF
>-|few|TRBV15|TRBJ1-6
TGTGCCACCAGCAGAGATGACTCTTCACCCCTCCACTTT
CATSRDDSSPLHF
>-|-|TRBV6-1|TRBJ1-3
TGTGCCAGCAGTTCGATGTGGCCTGGAAACACCATATATTTT
CASSSMWPGNTIYF